This T cell receptor beta chain was captured by sequencing in a study of control samples from healthy donors and cancer patients (dated by TCRdb to the early 2020s). The trim is 4 bases for V and 4 bases for J, with a gap of 20 bases between the germline ends. The CDR3 numbers 18 residues from cysteine through phenylalanine. The read is trimmed to its CDR3 DNA, 54 bases read in frame from base 1. According to the germline V gene, CDR1 reads SGHTA and CDR2 reads FQGNSA. The library was made by the immunoSEQ multiplex PCR assay. This is the immuneACCESS table as TCRdb keeps it, with only in-frame sequences that have V and J called. A part of the clones is gone; compared with another copy, unresolved V genes explain less than half, and the rest is unexplained. The table for this sample lists 150,000 to 200,000 clones; approximately 96% of them were counted only once. More than 8% of the sample is in the top ten clones.

Of note for this clone: Its antigen is unknown. No base-level quality is on record; no much larger clone is a single base apart.

This chain joins TRBV7-2 to TRBJ1-6; the D gene cannot be named for sure. Sequences were obtained from blood. This sequence was found in a woman aged 40-49 years in good health. The CDR3 in this case is CASSSRFGLEVYNSPLHF. DNA sequence: TGTGCCAGCAGCTCCCGATTCGGACTCGAGGTTTATAATTCACCCCTCCACTTT.